The subject of this entry is one TCR beta chain. The CDR3 sequence is 15 residues long. The germline V gene encodes CDR1 SGHDT and CDR2 YYEEEE. Trimming shortened V by 4 bases and J by 0 bases, and 8 bases separated the two germline ends. Profiled with immunoSEQ multiplex PCR; TCRdb holds only in-frame clones, not every one. This table has under 400,000 clones, about 91% appearing once. The data stem from a study of blood T cell repertoires in COVID-19. Study in general: COVID-19 samples, acute and convalescent, were from the United States, Italy and Spain.

Sequencing input: peripheral blood. This chain joins TRBV5-6 and TRBJ2-6, with D possibly matching TRBD2 (6 bases). The TCR comes from a woman in her twenties or thirties with COVID-19, enrolled during active disease. The CDR3, as DNA: TGTGCCAGCAGCCCGGGACTCTCTGGGGCCAACGTCCTGACTTTC. This codes for CASSPGLSGANVLTF.